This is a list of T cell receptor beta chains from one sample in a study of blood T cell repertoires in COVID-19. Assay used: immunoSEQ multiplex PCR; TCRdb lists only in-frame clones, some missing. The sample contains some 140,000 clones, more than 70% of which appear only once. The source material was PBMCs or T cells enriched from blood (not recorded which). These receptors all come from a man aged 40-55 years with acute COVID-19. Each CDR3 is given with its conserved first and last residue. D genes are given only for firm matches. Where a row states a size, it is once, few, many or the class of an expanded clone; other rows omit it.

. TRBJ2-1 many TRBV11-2 CASRTQGVRDNEQFF TGTGCCAGCAGGACACAGGGAGTACGCGACAATGAGCAGTTCTTC
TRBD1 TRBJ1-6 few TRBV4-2 CASSHGRDRADSPLHF TGTGCCAGCAGCCACGGGCGCGACAGGGCGGATTCACCCCTCCACTTT
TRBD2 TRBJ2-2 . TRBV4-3 CASSQGRAGGSTGELFF TGCGCCAGCAGCCAAGGAAGAGCGGGAGGGAGCACCGGGGAGCTGTTTTTT
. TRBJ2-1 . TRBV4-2 CASSLRLTQPGGGNEQFF TGTGCCAGCAGCCTTCGACTTACCCAGCCGGGGGGCGGGAATGAGCAGTTCTTC
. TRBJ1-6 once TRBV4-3 CASSQDSRAGSPLHF TGCGCCAGCAGCCAAGATTCCAGGGCAGGTTCACCCCTCCACTTT
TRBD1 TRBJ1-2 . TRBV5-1 CASSLDRGTDGYTF TGCGCCAGCAGCTTAGACAGGGGAACTGATGGCTACACCTTC
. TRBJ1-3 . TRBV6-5 CASSYATAGNTIYF TGTGCCAGCAGTTACGCTACAGCTGGAAACACCATATATTTT
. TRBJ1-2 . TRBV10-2 CASSENSNYGYTF TGCGCCAGCAGTGAGAACAGCAACTATGGCTACACCTTC
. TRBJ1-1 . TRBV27 CASRPPGPTEAFF TGTGCCAGCAGGCCACCAGGGCCGACTGAAGCTTTCTTT
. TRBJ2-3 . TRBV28 CASKTGNTDTQYF TGTGCCAGCAAAACAGGGAACACAGATACGCAGTATTTT
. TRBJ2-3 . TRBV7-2 CASSLVTSTDTQYF TGTGCCAGCAGCTTAGTAACTAGCACAGATACGCAGTATTTT
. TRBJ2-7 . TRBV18 CASSPRETYEQYF TGTGCCAGCTCACCCAGGGAAACCTACGAGCAGTACTTC
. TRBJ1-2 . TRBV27 CASSLEGTGDGYTF TGTGCCAGCAGTTTAGAAGGGACTGGAGATGGCTACACCTTC
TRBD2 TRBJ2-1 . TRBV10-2 CASSDAGLAGVNEQFF TGCGCCAGCAGTGACGCCGGACTAGCGGGAGTTAATGAGCAGTTCTTC
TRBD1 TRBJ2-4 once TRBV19 CASQTGMGNIQYF TGTGCCAGCCAGACAGGGATGGGAAACATTCAGTACTTC
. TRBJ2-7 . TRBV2 CASSEGTMLDEQYF TGTGCCAGCAGTGAAGGTACTATGCTAGACGAGCAGTACTTC
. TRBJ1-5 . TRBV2 CASSDSRYQPQHF TGTGCCAGCAGTGATAGCAGATACCAGCCCCAGCATTTT
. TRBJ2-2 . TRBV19 CASTPSGNTGELFF TGTGCCAGTACTCCCTCAGGAAACACCGGGGAGCTGTTTTTT
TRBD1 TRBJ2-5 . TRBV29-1 CSAGGRGETQYF TGCAGCGCAGGGGGCCGGGGAGAGACCCAGTACTTC
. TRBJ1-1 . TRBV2 CASSEAREGEAFF TGTGCCAGCAGTGAAGCCAGGGAAGGCGAAGCTTTCTTT
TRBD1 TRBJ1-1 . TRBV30 CAWSPARGRTEAFF TGTGCCTGGAGTCCCGCCAGGGGGAGGACTGAAGCTTTCTTT
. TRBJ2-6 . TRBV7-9 CASTTVSGANVLTF TGTGCCAGCACCACAGTCTCTGGGGCCAACGTCCTGACTTTC
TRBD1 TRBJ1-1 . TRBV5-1 CASSNMGQGASGDTEAFF TGCGCCAGCAGCAACATGGGACAGGGGGCCTCGGGGGACACTGAAGCTTTCTTT
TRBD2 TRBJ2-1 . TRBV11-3 CASSPTSGVYNEQFF TGTGCCAGCAGTCCGACTAGCGGGGTATACAATGAGCAGTTCTTC
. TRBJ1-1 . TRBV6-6 CASSYGAGRNSAEAFF TGTGCCAGCAGTTACGGGGCAGGGAGGAATAGCGCTGAAGCTTTCTTT
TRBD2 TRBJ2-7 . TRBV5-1 CASSILAGYEQYF TGCGCCAGCAGCATACTAGCGGGGTACGAGCAGTACTTC
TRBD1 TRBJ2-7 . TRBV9 CASSPGQAIYEQYF TGTGCCAGCAGCCCTGGACAGGCGATCTACGAGCAGTACTTC
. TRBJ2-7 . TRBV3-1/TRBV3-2 CASSPFPSSGGEGKQYF TGTGCCAGCAGCCCGTTCCCCTCCTCGGGGGGCGAGGGCAAGCAGTACTTC
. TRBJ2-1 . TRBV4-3 CASSQEIPETSSMNEQFF TGCGCCAGCAGCCAAGAGATTCCCGAAACTTCCTCCATGAATGAGCAGTTCTTC
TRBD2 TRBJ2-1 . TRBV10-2 CASLYPGTSGYNEQFF TGCGCCAGCCTATACCCCGGGACTAGCGGCTACAATGAGCAGTTCTTC
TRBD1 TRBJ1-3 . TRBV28 CASSPQGGQGMGNTIYF TGTGCCAGCAGTCCCCAGGGAGGACAGGGTATGGGAAACACCATATATTTT
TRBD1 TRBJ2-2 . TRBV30 CAWSLMGTGDTGELFF TGTGCCTGGAGTCTAATGGGGACAGGGGATACCGGGGAGCTGTTTTTT
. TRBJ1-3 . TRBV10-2 CASSDTGTYSGNTIYF TGCGCCAGCAGTGACACAGGGACCTACTCTGGAAACACCATATATTTT
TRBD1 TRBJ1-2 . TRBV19 CASSITATGTGFSGYTF TGTGCCAGTAGCATAACGGCGACCGGGACAGGGTTTTCTGGCTACACCTTC
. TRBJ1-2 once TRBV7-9 CASSFFSGGIANYGYTF TGTGCCAGCAGCTTCTTTTCGGGGGGGATAGCTAACTATGGCTACACCTTC
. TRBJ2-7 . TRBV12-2 CASRHSDREDSYEQYF TGTGCAAGTCGCCACTCCGACAGGGAGGACTCCTACGAGCAGTACTTC
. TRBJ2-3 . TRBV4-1 CASSQVGTDTQYF TGCGCCAGCAGCCAAGTAGGCACAGATACGCAGTATTTT
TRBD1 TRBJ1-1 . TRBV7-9 CASSLLQGVNTEAFF TGTGCCAGCAGCCTACTACAGGGGGTAAACACTGAAGCTTTCTTT
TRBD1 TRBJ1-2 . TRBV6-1 CASSELQGHGYTF TGTGCCAGCAGTGAGTTACAGGGGCATGGCTACACCTTC
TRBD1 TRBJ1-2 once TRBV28 CASSPGTGVPGYTF TGTGCCAGCAGCCCCGGGACAGGGGTTCCTGGCTACACCTTC
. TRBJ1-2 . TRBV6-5 CASSPRQIKNYGYTF TGTGCCAGCAGTCCCCGACAAATCAAAAACTATGGCTACACCTTC
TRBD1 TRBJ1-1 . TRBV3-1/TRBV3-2 CASSQRTGSTLNTEAFF TGTGCCAGCAGCCAACGGACAGGTTCCACCTTGAACACTGAAGCTTTCTTT
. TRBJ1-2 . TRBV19 CASITASGGYTF TGTGCCAGTATTACAGCCTCCGGTGGCTACACCTTC
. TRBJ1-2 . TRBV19 CASSPRSVGYGYTF TGTGCCAGTAGTCCCCGATCGGTCGGCTATGGCTACACCTTC
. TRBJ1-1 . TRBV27 CASSLRGREEEAFF TGTGCCAGCAGCCTGAGGGGGAGAGAGGAGGAAGCTTTCTTT
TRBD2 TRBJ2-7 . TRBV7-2 CASSPSTSGGLYEQYF TGTGCCAGCAGCCCTTCGACTAGCGGGGGGCTCTACGAGCAGTACTTC
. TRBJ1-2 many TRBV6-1 CASSEATRGYTF TGTGCCAGCAGTGAAGCAACCCGGGGCTACACCTTC
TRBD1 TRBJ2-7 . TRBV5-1 CASSIGHRGPYEQYF TGCGCCAGCAGCATAGGCCACAGGGGTCCCTACGAGCAGTACTTC
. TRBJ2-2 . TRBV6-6 CASNGQTNTGELFF TGTGCCAGCAACGGACAAACCAACACCGGGGAGCTGTTTTTT
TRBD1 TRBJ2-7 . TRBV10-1 CASSENRGVYEQYF TGCGCCAGCAGTGAAAACAGGGGAGTCTACGAGCAGTACTTC
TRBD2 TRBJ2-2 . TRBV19 CASMVERGNTGELFF TGTGCCAGTATGGTCGAGCGGGGTAACACCGGGGAGCTGTTTTTT
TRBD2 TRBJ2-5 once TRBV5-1 CASSSRLAGAQETQYF TGCGCCAGCAGCTCACGACTAGCGGGGGCCCAAGAGACCCAGTACTTC
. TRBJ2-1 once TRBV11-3 CASSLGLGGEGNEQFF TGTGCCAGCAGCTTAGGTCTAGGGGGAGAAGGCAATGAGCAGTTCTTC
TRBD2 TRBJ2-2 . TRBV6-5 CAIQAGEGTGELFF TGTGCCATCCAAGCGGGAGAAGGCACCGGGGAGCTGTTTTTT
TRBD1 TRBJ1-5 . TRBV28 CASSSRTGGNQPQHF TGTGCCAGCAGTTCTCGGACAGGGGGCAATCAGCCCCAGCATTTT
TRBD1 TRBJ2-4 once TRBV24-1 CATSAPWDSKNIQYF TGTGCCACCAGTGCCCCCTGGGACAGTAAAAACATTCAGTACTTC
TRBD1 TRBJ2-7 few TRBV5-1 CASSLYWTGTEQYF TGCGCCAGCAGCCTTTACTGGACAGGGACTGAGCAGTACTTC
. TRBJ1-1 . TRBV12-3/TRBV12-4 CASGLGTEAFF TGTGCCAGCGGCCTAGGTACTGAAGCTTTCTTT
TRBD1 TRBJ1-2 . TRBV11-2 CASSSGQGYGYTF TGTGCCAGCAGCTCCGGACAGGGCTATGGCTACACCTTC